Below, 25 T cell receptor beta chains from the same sample are listed, as sequenced in a study of blood T cell repertoires in COVID-19. Repertoires were generated with immunoSEQ multiplex PCR, while TCRdb's copy carries only in-frame clones and drops some. In the table there are 140,000 to 150,000 clones, over 75% of which are singletons. The sample taken for sequencing was peripheral blood. All receptors come from a woman aged 45 to 65 with acute or convalescent COVID-19.

The J gene is TRBJ1-4, the V gene TRBV5-1; 9 bases are a match to TRBD1. V dropped 3 bases and J dropped 4; count of bases not matched to a gene: 7. Germline V gene data show CDR1 as SGHRS and CDR2 as YFSETQ. The CDR3 runs 16 residues. The CDR3 nucleotides read TGCGCCAGCAGCTCCGGGGACAGGGAAGATAATGAAAAACTGTTTTTT. Encoded protein: CASSSGDREDNEKLFF.

The rearrangement uses TRBV2 and TRBJ2-1, with 9 bases aligning to TRBD1. J was trimmed by 4 bases and V by 4 bases; bases with no gene match: 2. CDR3 length: 14 residues. From germline, CDR1 is SNHLY and CDR2 FYNNEI. The CDR3 sequence is CASSAGTGYNEQFF. CDR3 DNA sequence: TGTGCCAGCAGTGCCGGGACAGGGTACAATGAGCAGTTCTTC.

The J gene is TRBJ1-5, the V gene TRBV28; tentative D call: TRBD1 (6 bases). The CDR3 is 15 amino acids. Germline values: CDR1 MDHEN, CDR2 SYDVKM. Trimming left V 4 bases short and J 4 bases short, with 14 bases between. The CDR3 sequence: CASSYMDRANQPQHF. The CDR3 nucleotides are TGTGCCAGCAGTTATATGGACAGAGCAAATCAGCCCCAGCATTTT.

This sequence joins TRBV29-1 and TRBJ1-2, with D possibly TRBD1 on 5 matching bases. The CDR3 totals 13 residues. Germline CDR1 SQVTM, CDR2 ANQGSEA. V gave up 5 bases and J gave up 8 bases, with 18 bases separating them. The CDR3 DNA is TGCAGCGTTAGGATTGGGGAGGGGACGGGCTACACCTTC. It translates to CSVRIGEGTGYTF.

The chain has TRBV3-1 (or the pseudogene TRBV3-2) and TRBJ2-2; 8 nucleotides line up with TRBD1. Germline lookup yields CDR1 LGHDT and CDR2 YNNKEL (reference sequence). The CDR3 has 15 residues. The junction had 5 bases not matched to a gene; V was cut back by 5 bases and J by 3 bases. The DNA of the CDR3 is TGTGCCAGCAGCGATCGACAGGGGTACACCGGGGAGCTGTTTTTT. Its protein product is CASSDRQGYTGELFF.

The rearrangement links TRBV19 to TRBJ2-3; possibly TRBD1 for D (6 bases). Germline V CDR1 and CDR2: LNHDA, SQIVND (reference sequence). The CDR3 is 14 residues long. V was trimmed by 7 bases and J by 0 bases, leaving 11 bases between them. This chain's CDR3 is CASTPGASTDTQYF. In DNA, the CDR3 is TGTGCCAGTACCCCAGGGGCTAGCACAGATACGCAGTATTTT.

The J gene is TRBJ1-2, the V gene TRBV29-1; D gene unclear. Germline loops: CDR1 SQVTM, CDR2 ANQGSEA. V lost 0 bases and J lost 1, with 18 bases in between. The CDR3 contains 17 residues. CDR3 in amino acids: CSVEDGEAGTLNYGYTF. Written as DNA, the CDR3 is TGCAGCGTTGAAGATGGGGAGGCAGGAACCCTTAACTATGGCTACACCTTC.

This chain uses TRBV27 with TRBJ2-1; 7 positions agree with TRBD1. The CDR3 sequence is 12 residues long. Looked up from germline, CDR1 is MNHEY and CDR2 is SMNVEV (reference sequence). V gave up 4 bases and J gave up 10 bases; unmatched junction bases: 4. The DNA for the CDR3 is TGTGCCAGCAGTTATACAGGGGTCGAGCAGTTCTTC. Protein product: CASSYTGVEQFF.

The chain recombines TRBV18 with TRBJ1-3; D remains ambiguous. The CDR3 runs to 15 residues. V was trimmed by 3 bases and J by 0 bases, leaving 9 bases between them. In germline, CDR1 is KGHSH, CDR2 LQKENI. The CDR3 loop is CASSPRSGSGNTIYF. CDR3 coding DNA: TGTGCCAGCTCACCGAGGTCGGGCTCTGGAAACACCATATATTTT.

V is TRBV11-2 and J is TRBJ1-3, with a possible D match to TRBD1 (5 bases). The CDR3 runs to 14 residues. CDR1 is SGHAT and CDR2 is FQNNGV in the germline V gene. V lost 8 bases and J 0 bases, leaving 11 bases between the germline ends. In DNA form, the CDR3 reads TGTGCCAGCGCCTTGGGACTCTCTGGAAACACCATATATTTT. The encoded protein is CASALGLSGNTIYF.

The J gene is TRBJ1-3, the V gene TRBV6-1; no reliable D call. V lost 7 bases to trimming and J lost 5 bases, with 6 bases between them. Germline CDR1 reads MNHNS; CDR2 reads SASEGT. CDR3 length: 11 amino acids. As DNA, the CDR3 is TGTGCCAGCATCCACAGAAACACCATATATTTT. Amino acids: CASIHRNTIYF.

This sequence joins TRBV6-5 and TRBJ2-7; 13 bases agree with TRBD2. V lost 4 bases to trimming and J lost 7 bases; unmatched junction nucleotides: 4. CDR3 size: 14 residues. CDR1 and CDR2 (germline): MNHEY, SVGAGI. The CDR3 here is CASSFGLAGEEQYF. The CDR3 region has the DNA TGTGCCAGCAGTTTTGGACTAGCGGGGGAGGAGCAGTACTTC.

This chain uses TRBV13 with TRBJ2-1; no clear D gene. Germline V gene lookup returns CDR1 PRHDT and CDR2 FYEKMQ (reference sequence). With 3 bases removed from V and 6 bases from J, the gap between germline ends came to 6 bases. This CDR3 spans 12 amino acids. CDR3 amino acids: CASSFLVNEQFF. DNA of the CDR3: TGTGCCAGCAGCTTTCTTGTCAATGAGCAGTTCTTC.

This clone showed up just a few times. The chain links TRBV5-1 to TRBJ2-7, with a weak D call TRBD2 (6 bases). This CDR3 spans 12 amino acids. Germline V gene lookup returns CDR1 SGHRS and CDR2 YFSETQ. V was cut by 5 bases and J by 5 bases, with 11 bases left in between. CDR3: CASRLAANEQYF. Written as DNA, the CDR3 is TGCGCCAGCAGGTTAGCGGCCAACGAGCAGTACTTC.

There are a few counts of this clone. V and J are TRBV7-7 and TRBJ2-5, with 7 bases identical to TRBD1. This CDR3 comprises 13 residues. Germline CDR1 and CDR2: SSHAT and FNYEAQ (reference sequence). V lost 8 bases and J lost 4; bases outside the gene matches: 7. CDR3 loop: CASGLGGLETQYF. The CDR3 nucleotides are TGTGCCAGCGGATTAGGGGGCCTAGAGACCCAGTACTTC.

The chain couples TRBV5-1 to TRBJ2-5; TRBD2 agrees at 15 bases. V shed 4 bases, J shed 2 bases, and the junction held 3 bases outside the gene matches. The CDR3 consists of 16 residues. Germline CDR1 and CDR2: SGHRS and YFSETQ. CDR3 loop: CASSGLAGGRQETQYF. CDR3 sequence (DNA): TGCGCCAGCAGCGGACTAGCGGGGGGGAGGCAAGAGACCCAGTACTTC.

The chain employs TRBV3-1 (or the pseudogene TRBV3-2) and TRBJ1-2, with D perhaps matching TRBD1 (5 bases). Trimming shortened V by 5 bases and J by 4 bases, and 14 bases separated the two germline ends. The CDR3 runs to 14 residues. Germline V gene data show CDR1 as LGHDT and CDR2 as YNNKEL (reference sequence). CDR3 DNA: TGTGCCAGCAGCAGCGACAGAACCCCCTATGGCTACACCTTC. The encoded protein is CASSSDRTPYGYTF.

The J gene is TRBJ2-7, the V gene TRBV11-3; 10 nucleotides agree with TRBD1. Unmatched junction bases numbered 6, after V lost 3 bases and J lost 7 bases. CDR1 is SGHNT, CDR2 YENEEA, per germline. CDR3 size: 14 residues. Here the CDR3 reads CASSLTGTGVEQYF. In DNA, the CDR3 is TGTGCCAGCAGCTTGACCGGGACAGGGGTAGAGCAGTACTTC.

The chain joins TRBV30 to TRBJ1-5; TRBD1 might be the D (5 bases). Trimming took off 6 bases at V and 12 bases at J, with 15 bases between the two ends. From germline, CDR1 is GTSNPN and CDR2 SVGIG (reference sequence). The CDR3 contains 11 residues. CDR3 region: CACSLRAFQHF. DNA for the CDR3: TGTGCCTGCTCGCTCAGGGCATTCCAGCATTTT.

This rearrangement joins TRBV6-2 or TRBV6-3 to TRBJ2-2; 7 positions agree with TRBD2. The germline CDR1 and CDR2 sequences are MNHEY and SVGEGT. After removal of 5 bases from V and 6 bases from J, the junction contained 15 bases not matched to a gene. This CDR3 has 17 amino acids. The DNA of the CDR3 is TGTGCCAGCAGTCCAATTTCCGGGACTACGGGGGCCGGGGAGCTGTTTTTT. Protein sequence: CASSPISGTTGAGELFF.

The CDR3 loop is CASSYSRNPNQPQHF. The DNA for the CDR3 is TGTGCCAGCAGTTACTCGAGGAATCCGAATCAGCCCCAGCATTTT. The V and J genes are TRBV6-5 and TRBJ1-5, with unresolved D. There are 15 residues in the CDR3. Trimming stripped 0 bases from V and 4 bases from J, with 10 bases between. CDR1 and CDR2 (germline): MNHEY, SVGAGI.

The gene calls are TRBV30 and TRBJ1-3; D ambiguous. From germline, CDR1 is GTSNPN and CDR2 SVGIG (reference sequence). CDR3 length equals 17 residues. The V end was cut by 4 bases, the J end by 4 bases, with 23 bases between. CDR3: CAWIPRDSRTIGNTIYF. CDR3 in DNA: TGTGCCTGGATTCCCCGGGATTCCCGCACAATCGGAAACACCATATATTTT.

CDR3 residues: CASSDRGGGYTF. CDR3 DNA: TGTGCCAGCAGTGATAGGGGAGGTGGCTACACCTTC. J is TRBJ1-2 and V is TRBV9; D perhaps matches TRBD1 (5 bases). V was clipped by 5 bases and J by 7 bases, with 12 bases between them. From germline, CDR1 is SGDLS and CDR2 YYNGEE. This CDR3 contains 12 residues.

The gene calls are TRBV19 and TRBJ2-2; 10 bases map to TRBD1. There are 17 residues in the CDR3. Germline CDR1 and CDR2: LNHDA and SQIVND (reference sequence). The V gene end was trimmed by 3 bases and the J gene end by 4 bases; junction bases not matched to a gene: 8. The CDR3 loop is CASSMGQGTWGTGELFF. In DNA form, the CDR3 reads TGTGCCAGTAGTATGGGACAGGGGACCTGGGGCACCGGGGAGCTGTTTTTT. The complete variable domain, with remaining parts taken from reference TRBV19 and TRBJ2-2, reads DGGITQSPKYLFRKEGQNVTLSCEQNLNHDAMYWYRQDPGQGLRLIYYSQIVNDFQKGDIAEGYSVSREKKESFPLTVTSAQKNPTAFYLCASSMGQGTWGTGELFFGEGSRLTVL.

The chain uses TRBV7-2 and TRBJ1-1, with TRBD1 matching over 9 bases. In germline, CDR1 is SGHTA, CDR2 FQGNSA. J was trimmed by 6 bases and V by 4 bases; bases with no gene match: 9. This CDR3 has 15 residues. As DNA, the CDR3 is TGTGCCAGCAGCTCCTGGACAGGGGAAAGATCTGAAGCTTTCTTT. Amino acids: CASSSWTGERSEAFF. Complete variable domain (other parts from reference TRBV7-2 and TRBJ1-1): GAGVSQSPSNKVTEKGKDVELRCDPISGHTALYWYRQSLGQGLEFLIYFQGNSAPDKSGLPSDRFSAERTGGSVSTLTIQRTQQEDSAVYLCASSSWTGERSEAFFGQGTRLTVV.